The 10 T cell receptor beta chains below come from one sample, sequenced in a study of CD8+ T cells in alopecia areata. TCR sequencing used cDNA made by reverse transcription of extracted RNA. Sequencing used immunoSEQ multiplex PCR; TCRdb keeps in-frame clones, though not all of them. The sample holds 180,000 or so clones; about 53% are singletons and the top ten take more than 10%. Treatment meaning: oral pan-JAK inhibitor, 5-10 mg twice daily. The source was CD8+ T cells sorted from blood, collected at week 24, from a patient treated with tofacitinib. These receptor sequences come from a human donor with alopecia areata.

The V call is TRBV29-1, the J call TRBJ2-5; 8 bases match TRBD1. Looked up from germline, CDR1 is SQVTM and CDR2 is ANQGSEA. The V gene end was trimmed by 5 bases and the J gene end by 1 base; junction bases not matched to a gene: 9. This CDR3 has 15 residues. The CDR3 sequence is CSVPGTGIFQETQYF. Here the CDR3 DNA reads TGCAGCGTTCCGGGGACAGGCATCTTCCAAGAGACCCAGTACTTC.

The chain combines TRBV4-3 with TRBJ2-7; 10 bases align to TRBD1. After removal of 4 bases from V and 4 bases from J, the junction contained 7 bases not matched to a gene. The CDR3 is 15 residues long. Germline V gives CDR1 LGHNA, CDR2 YSLEER. In nucleotides, the CDR3 is TGCGCCAGCAGCCCAGGGACAGGGGCCATGTACGAGCAGTACTTC. Amino acids: CASSPGTGAMYEQYF.

The chain links TRBV13 to TRBJ1-1; no clear D. Germline-derived CDR1 and CDR2 are PRHDT and FYEKMQ (reference sequence). CDR3 length: 14 residues. Trimming pared 0 bases from V and 1 base from J, leaving 6 bases between. The CDR3 loop is CASSLGPENTEAFF. CDR3 in DNA: TGTGCCAGCAGCTTAGGCCCAGAGAACACTGAAGCTTTCTTT.

This clone showed up just a few times. The chain is built from TRBV9 and TRBJ2-7; D possibly uses TRBD1 or TRBD2 (6 bases each). The germline V gene encodes CDR1 SGDLS and CDR2 YYNGEE. The V end was cut by 4 bases, the J end by 5 bases, with 10 bases between. The CDR3 length is 12 residues. This CDR3 is CASSPGGNEQYF. CDR3 DNA: TGTGCCAGCAGCCCCGGGGGCAACGAGCAGTACTTC.

In this sample, this clone turned up a few times. The chain recombines TRBV5-1 with TRBJ1-1; D gene uncertain. This CDR3 has 12 residues. V lost 4 bases to trimming and J lost 2 bases, with 6 bases between them. Germline CDR1 and CDR2: SGHRS and YFSETQ. This chain's CDR3 is CASSGSNTEAFF. The CDR3 DNA follows: TGCGCCAGCAGCGGGAGTAACACTGAAGCTTTCTTT. Drawing the rest from reference TRBV5-1 and TRBJ1-1, the complete variable domain is KAGVTQTPRYLIKTRGQQVTLSCSPISGHRSVSWYQQTPGQGLQFLFEYFSETQRNKGNFPGRFSGRQFSNSRSEMNVSTLELGDSALYLCASSGSNTEAFFGQGTRLTVV.

The chain employs TRBV5-6 and TRBJ2-3; D is ambiguous. In germline, CDR1 is SGHDT, CDR2 YYEEEE. Trimming left V 2 bases short and J 4 bases short, with 11 bases between. The length of the CDR3 is 14 residues. The CDR3 loop reads CASSLLSSPDTQYF. The CDR3 DNA follows: TGTGCCAGCAGCTTATTATCATCCCCAGATACGCAGTATTTT.

This clone was picked up a small number of times. This chain links TRBV30 with TRBJ1-2; D is unclear. The CDR3 contains 12 residues. The V gene's germline CDR1 is GTSNPN and CDR2 SVGIG (reference sequence). The V end lost 3 bases, the J end lost 4 bases, and 9 bases lay between the germline ends. Here the CDR3 DNA reads TGTGCCTGGAGCCCAGACCTCTATGGCTACACCTTC. As protein: CAWSPDLYGYTF. The entire variable domain, with the rest obtained from reference TRBV30 and TRBJ1-2, is as follows: SQTIHQWPATLVQPVGSPLSLECTVEGTSNPNLYWYRQAAGRGLQLLFYSVGIGQISSEVPQNLSASRPQDRQFILSSKKLLLSDSGFYLCAWSPDLYGYTFGSGTRLTVV.

J is TRBJ2-2 and V is TRBV19; D uncertain. Trimming removed 8 bases at V and 5 bases at J, with 6 bases between. The CDR3 runs to 11 residues. Germline CDR1 reads LNHDA; CDR2 reads SQIVND (reference sequence). CDR3 in amino acids: CASRKTGELFF. CDR3 bases: TGTGCCAGTCGGAAAACCGGGGAGCTGTTTTTT.

This clone was picked up a small number of times. The genes are TRBV25-1 and TRBJ1-5, with D unresolved. The CDR3 consists of 14 residues. Germline V gene lookup returns CDR1 MGHDK and CDR2 SYGVNS. Trimming cost V 3 bases and J 1 base, with 7 bases left between them. The DNA for the CDR3 is TGTGCCAGCAGTGAGGGCCTGAGCAATCAGCCCCAGCATTTT. It encodes CASSEGLSNQPQHF.

The rearrangement uses TRBV7-9 and TRBJ2-7; 7 nucleotides match TRBD1. V trimming: 10 bases; J trimming: 5 bases; junction bases outside the gene matches: 11. The CDR3 has 13 amino acids. Germline loops: CDR1 SEHNR, CDR2 FQNEAQ (reference sequence). The CDR3 DNA sequence: TGTGCCATAGATACAGGGGATCCTAACGAGCAGTACTTC. Its protein is CAIDTGDPNEQYF.